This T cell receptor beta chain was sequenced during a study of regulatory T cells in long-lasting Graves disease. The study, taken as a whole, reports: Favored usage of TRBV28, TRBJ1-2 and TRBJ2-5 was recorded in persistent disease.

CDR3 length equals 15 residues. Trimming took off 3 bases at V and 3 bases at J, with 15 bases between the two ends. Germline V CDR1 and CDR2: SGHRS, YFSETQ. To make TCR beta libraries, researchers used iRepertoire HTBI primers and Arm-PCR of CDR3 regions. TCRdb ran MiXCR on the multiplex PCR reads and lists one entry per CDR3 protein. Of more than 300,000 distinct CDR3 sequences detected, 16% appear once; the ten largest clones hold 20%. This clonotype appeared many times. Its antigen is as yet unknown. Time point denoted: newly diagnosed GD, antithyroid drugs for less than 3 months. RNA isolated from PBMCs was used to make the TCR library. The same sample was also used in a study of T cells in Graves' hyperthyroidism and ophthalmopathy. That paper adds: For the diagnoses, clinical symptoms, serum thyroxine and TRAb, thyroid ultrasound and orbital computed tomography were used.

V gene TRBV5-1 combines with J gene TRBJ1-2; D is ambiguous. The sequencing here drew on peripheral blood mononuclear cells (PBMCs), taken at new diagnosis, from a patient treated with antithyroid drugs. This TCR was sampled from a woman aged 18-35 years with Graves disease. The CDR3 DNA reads TGCGCCAGCAGCTCCCGCAGGCCGCCGGACTATGGCTACACCTTC. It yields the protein CASSSRRPPDYGYTF.